Below, 10 T cell receptor beta chains from the same sample are listed, as sequenced in a study of response to subunit inactivated influenza vaccine. Each CDR3 protein is one row after TCRdb ran MiXCR on the RT-PCR reads. The sample includes roughly 170,000 distinct CDR3 sequences, around 9% seen only once; the top ten take about a tenth. The sample was non-naive T cells sorted from PBMCs, taken on the day of vaccination. Receptors originate from a man aged 50 or older who received an inactivated influenza vaccine.

V gene TRBV20-1 combines with J gene TRBJ2-3, with TRBD1 matching over 9 bases. The CDR3 sequence is 14 residues long. Trimming cost V 4 bases and J 8 bases; bases outside gene matches: 10. Germline V CDR1 and CDR2: DFQATT, SNEGSKA (reference sequence). CDR3 residues: CSANGQGPHGTQYF. CDR3 DNA: TGCAGTGCTAACGGACAGGGGCCCCACGGTACGCAGTATTTT.

This clonotype appeared many times. J is TRBJ2-5 and V is TRBV28, with D unclear. The germline CDR1 and CDR2 sequences are MDHEN and SYDVKM. V lost 4 bases to trimming and J lost 0 bases, with 6 bases between them. CDR3 size: 13 residues. The CDR3 sequence: CASSSQHQETQYF. CDR3 DNA sequence: TGTGCCAGCAGTTCCCAACACCAAGAGACCCAGTACTTC.

V and J are TRBV4-3 and TRBJ2-1, with TRBD1 matching over 7 bases. V lost 3 bases to trimming and J lost 1 base; unmatched junction nucleotides: 12. The CDR3 has 18 residues. Germline V gene lookup returns CDR1 LGHNA and CDR2 YSLEER. The CDR3 reads CASSQDRKGVISYNEQFF. CDR3 DNA sequence: TGCGCCAGCAGCCAGGACAGGAAGGGGGTTATATCCTACAATGAGCAGTTCTTC.

This clonotype appeared many times. The V call is TRBV12-3 or TRBV12-4, the J call TRBJ2-2; 7 bases are a match to TRBD1. This CDR3 comprises 14 residues. The junction had 5 bases not matched to a gene; V was cut back by 6 bases and J by 4 bases. The CDR3 loop reads CASSLSGGTGELFF. DNA for the CDR3: TGTGCCAGCAGCCTATCAGGGGGCACCGGGGAGCTGTTTTTT.

This clonotype was recorded a few times. This rearrangement joins TRBV6-1 to TRBJ2-2; the D gene is possibly TRBD2 (6 bases). CDR3 length equals 14 residues. Deletions cut 8 bases from V and 5 bases from J, with 15 bases between. Germline lookup yields CDR1 MNHNS and CDR2 SASEGT. This CDR3 is CASLGQGGTGELFF. DNA of the CDR3: TGTGCCAGCTTGGGTCAGGGAGGAACCGGGGAGCTGTTTTTT.

The V gene is TRBV12-3 or TRBV12-4, the J gene TRBJ2-2; tentatively, D is TRBD1 (6 bases). CDR3 length: 13 residues. Trimming removed 6 bases from V and 4 bases from J, with 9 bases in between. For the CDR3, the DNA is TGTGCCAGCAGGGGGGCTGGCACCGGGGAGCTGTTTTTT. Protein: CASRGAGTGELFF.

This clonotype was recorded at least ten times. CDR3 residues: CASSSRGTDTQYF. The CDR3 region has the DNA TGTGCCAGCAGTAGCAGGGGGACAGATACGCAGTATTTT. The chain employs TRBV12-3 or TRBV12-4 and TRBJ2-3; 7 nucleotides agree with TRBD1. The CDR3 extends over 13 amino acids. V was clipped by 5 bases and J by 3 bases; unmatched bases: 2.

This chain links TRBV9 with TRBJ1-1; tentatively, D is TRBD1 (5 bases). Per the germline V gene, CDR1 is SGDLS and CDR2 is YYNGEE. V lost 4 bases, J lost 3 bases, and 16 bases lay in between. The CDR3 length is 15 residues. CDR3 DNA sequence: TGTGCCAGCAGCCCCCGGGGGTGGGCGGACACTGAAGCTTTCTTT. The encoded protein is CASSPRGWADTEAFF.

J is TRBJ2-2 and V is TRBV9, with 10 bases identical to TRBD1. Germline CDR1 and CDR2: SGDLS and YYNGEE. V was clipped by 0 bases and J by 0 bases; unmatched bases: 2. The CDR3 spans 17 residues. CDR3 sequence: CASSVAGQGSNTGELFF. The CDR3 nucleotides are TGTGCCAGCAGCGTAGCGGGACAGGGGTCGAACACCGGGGAGCTGTTTTTT.

This clonotype was counted ten times or more. The V call is TRBV5-5, the J call TRBJ2-2; TRBD1 agrees at 8 bases. The CDR3 contains 15 residues. V was pared by 4 bases and J by 2 bases, with 4 bases of the junction left unmatched. CDR1 and CDR2 from the germline V gene are SGHKS and YYEKEE (reference sequence). Here the CDR3 DNA reads TGTGCCAGCAGCCCGACAGGGGATAACACCGGGGAGCTGTTTTTT. Translation gives CASSPTGDNTGELFF.